Each of the 2 T cell receptor beta chains below was sequenced from the same sample in a study of response to subunit inactivated influenza vaccine. TCRdb reprocessed the RT-PCR reads with MiXCR, giving one entry per CDR3 protein. The table includes more than 200,000 distinct CDR3 sequences, more than 10% detected once. The source was non-naive T cells sorted from PBMCs, collected 14 to 15 days before vaccination. All receptors come from a man between 45 and 60 years old who received an inactivated influenza vaccine.

The chain has TRBV15 and TRBJ2-3; TRBD2 matches 11 bases. Germline CDR1 is LNHNV and CDR2 is YYDKDF (reference sequence). There are 16 residues in the CDR3. Trimming removed 1 base from V and 7 bases from J; junction bases left unmatched: 7. The CDR3: CATSRVRASGGYTQYF. In DNA, the CDR3 is TGTGCCACCAGCAGAGTTCGGGCTAGCGGGGGGTATACGCAGTATTTT.

The rearrangement links TRBV30 to TRBJ2-2; the D is unclear. V shed 5 bases and J shed 1 base, with 8 bases lying between them. The CDR3 covers 13 residues. The V gene's germline CDR1 is GTSNPN and CDR2 SVGIG (reference sequence). CDR3 amino acids: CAWVPGNTGELFF. DNA for the CDR3: TGTGCCTGGGTCCCAGGGAACACCGGGGAGCTGTTTTTT.